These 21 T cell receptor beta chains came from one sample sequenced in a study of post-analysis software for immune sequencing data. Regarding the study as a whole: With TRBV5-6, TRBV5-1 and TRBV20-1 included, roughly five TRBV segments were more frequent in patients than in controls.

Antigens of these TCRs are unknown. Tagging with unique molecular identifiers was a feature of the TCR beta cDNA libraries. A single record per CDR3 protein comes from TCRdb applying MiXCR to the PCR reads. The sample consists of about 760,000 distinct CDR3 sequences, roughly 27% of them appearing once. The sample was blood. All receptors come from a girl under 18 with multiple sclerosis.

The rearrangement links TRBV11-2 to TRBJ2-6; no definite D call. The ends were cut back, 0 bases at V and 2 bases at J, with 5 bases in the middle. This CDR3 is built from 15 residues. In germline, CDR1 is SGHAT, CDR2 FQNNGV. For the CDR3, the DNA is TGTGCCAGCAGCTTAGATTTACCTGGGGCCAACGTCCTGACTTTC. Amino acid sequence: CASSLDLPGANVLTF.

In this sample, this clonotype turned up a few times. The DNA for the CDR3 is TGTGCCAGCATGTCGGGCAGGTCGGGGATCGGGCAGTACTTC. This sequence encodes CASMSGRSGIGQYF. The chain joins TRBV27 to TRBJ2-7; weak D call: TRBD2 (5 bases). This CDR3 contains 14 residues. The germline CDR1 and CDR2 sequences are MNHEY and SMNVEV (reference sequence). V was clipped by 7 bases and J by 9 bases, with 22 bases between them.

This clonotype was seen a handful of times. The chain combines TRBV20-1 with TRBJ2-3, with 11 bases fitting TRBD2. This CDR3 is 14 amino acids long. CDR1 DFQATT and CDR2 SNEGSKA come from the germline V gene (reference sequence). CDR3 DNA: TGCAGCAAAACCCCTCTAGCGGGGGGCGATACGCAGTATTTT. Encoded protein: CSKTPLAGGDTQYF.

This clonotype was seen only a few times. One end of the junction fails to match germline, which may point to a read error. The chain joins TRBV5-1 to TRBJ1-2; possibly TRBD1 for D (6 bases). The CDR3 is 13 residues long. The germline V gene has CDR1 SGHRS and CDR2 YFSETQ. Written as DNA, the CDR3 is TGCGCCAGCAGCCAACAGGGAGCCTCTGGCTGCACCTTC. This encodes CASSQQGASGCTF.

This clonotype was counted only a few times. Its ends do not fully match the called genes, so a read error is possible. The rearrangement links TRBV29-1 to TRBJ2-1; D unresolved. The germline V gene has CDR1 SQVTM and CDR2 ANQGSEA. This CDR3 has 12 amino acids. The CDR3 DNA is TGCAGCGCTGAAGATGCCCGCTATGAGCAGTTCTTC. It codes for CSAEDARYEQFF.

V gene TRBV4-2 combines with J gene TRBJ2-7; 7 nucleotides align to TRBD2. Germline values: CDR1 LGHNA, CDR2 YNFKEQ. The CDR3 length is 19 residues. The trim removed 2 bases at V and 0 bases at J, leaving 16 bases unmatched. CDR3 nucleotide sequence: TGTGCCAGCAGCCAAAGTGGTTGGGGGAGGGCCGACCACTCCTACGAGCAGTACTTC. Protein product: CASSQSGWGRADHSYEQYF.

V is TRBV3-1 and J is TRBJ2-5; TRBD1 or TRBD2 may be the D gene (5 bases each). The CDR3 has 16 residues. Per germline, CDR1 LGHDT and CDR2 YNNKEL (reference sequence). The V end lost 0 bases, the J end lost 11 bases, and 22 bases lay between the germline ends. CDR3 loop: CASSQERAPTVGEQYF. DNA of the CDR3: TGTGCCAGCAGCCAAGAAAGGGCGCCGACAGTCGGGGAGCAGTACTTC.

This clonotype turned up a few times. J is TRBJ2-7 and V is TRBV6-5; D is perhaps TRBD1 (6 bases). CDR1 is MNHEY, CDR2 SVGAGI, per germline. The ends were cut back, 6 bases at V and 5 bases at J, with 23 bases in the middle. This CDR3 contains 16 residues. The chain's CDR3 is CASSPTGNSPRNEQYF. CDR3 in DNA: TGTGCCAGCAGCCCTACAGGGAATTCCCCTCGCAACGAGCAGTACTTC.

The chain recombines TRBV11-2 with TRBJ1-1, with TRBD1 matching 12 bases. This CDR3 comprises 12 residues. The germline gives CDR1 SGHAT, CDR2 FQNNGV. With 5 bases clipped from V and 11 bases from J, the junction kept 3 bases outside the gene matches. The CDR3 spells CASSRDRGLAFF. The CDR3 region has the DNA TGTGCCAGCAGCCGGGACAGGGGGCTGGCTTTCTTT.

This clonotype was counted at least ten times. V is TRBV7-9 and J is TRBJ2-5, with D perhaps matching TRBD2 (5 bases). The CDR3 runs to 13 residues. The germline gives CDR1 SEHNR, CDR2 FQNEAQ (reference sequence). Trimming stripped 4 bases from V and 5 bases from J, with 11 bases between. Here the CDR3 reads CASSSAGVETQYF. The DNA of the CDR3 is TGTGCCAGCAGCTCCGCGGGTGTGGAGACCCAGTACTTC.

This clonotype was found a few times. CDR3 sequence (DNA): TGCAGTGCTAGAGGCGGGGTAGGAGATACGCAGTATTTT. Amino acids: CSARGGVGDTQYF. V usage is TRBV20-1 and J usage is TRBJ2-3, with TRBD2 as a possible D gene (6 bases). V was trimmed by 1 base and J by 5 bases, leaving 10 bases between them. The germline V gene encodes CDR1 DFQATT and CDR2 SNEGSKA (reference sequence). The CDR3 has 13 amino acids.

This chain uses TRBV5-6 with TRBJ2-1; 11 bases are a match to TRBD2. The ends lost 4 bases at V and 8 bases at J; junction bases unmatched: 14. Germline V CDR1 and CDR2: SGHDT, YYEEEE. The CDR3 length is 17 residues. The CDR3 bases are TGTGCCAGCAGCGGCACTAGCGGGAGTGGAGAGGGCGATGAGCAGTTCTTC. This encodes CASSGTSGSGEGDEQFF.

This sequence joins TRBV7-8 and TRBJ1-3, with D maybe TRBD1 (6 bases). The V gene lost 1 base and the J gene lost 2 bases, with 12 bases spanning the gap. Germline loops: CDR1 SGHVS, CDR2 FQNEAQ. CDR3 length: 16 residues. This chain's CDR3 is CASSLGTGFPGNTIYF. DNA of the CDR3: TGTGCCAGCAGCTTAGGAACAGGGTTCCCTGGAAACACCATATATTTT.

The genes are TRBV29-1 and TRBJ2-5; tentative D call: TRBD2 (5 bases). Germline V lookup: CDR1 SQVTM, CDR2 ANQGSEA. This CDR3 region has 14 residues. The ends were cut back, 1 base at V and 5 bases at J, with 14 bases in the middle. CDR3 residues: CSVEGHLQRETQYF. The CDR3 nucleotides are TGCAGCGTTGAAGGGCACCTCCAGCGGGAGACCCAGTACTTC.

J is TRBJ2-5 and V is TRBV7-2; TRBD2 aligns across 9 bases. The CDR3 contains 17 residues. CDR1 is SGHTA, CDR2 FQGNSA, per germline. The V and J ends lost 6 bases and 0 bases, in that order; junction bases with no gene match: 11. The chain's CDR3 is CASRIHAGGQNQETQYF. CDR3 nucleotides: TGTGCCAGCAGAATCCACGCGGGGGGGCAGAACCAAGAGACCCAGTACTTC.

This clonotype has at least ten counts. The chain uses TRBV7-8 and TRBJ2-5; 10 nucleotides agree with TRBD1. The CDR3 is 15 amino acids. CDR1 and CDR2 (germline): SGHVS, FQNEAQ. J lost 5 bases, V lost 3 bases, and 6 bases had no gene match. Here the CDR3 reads CASSFDRGRGETQYF. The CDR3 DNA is TGTGCCAGCAGCTTTGACAGGGGGCGAGGGGAGACCCAGTACTTC.

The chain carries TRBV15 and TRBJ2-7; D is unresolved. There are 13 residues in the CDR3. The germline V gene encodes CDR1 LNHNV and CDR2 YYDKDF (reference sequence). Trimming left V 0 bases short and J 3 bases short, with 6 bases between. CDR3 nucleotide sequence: TGTGCCACCAGCAGAGATGATTTCTACGAGCAGTACTTC. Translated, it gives CATSRDDFYEQYF.

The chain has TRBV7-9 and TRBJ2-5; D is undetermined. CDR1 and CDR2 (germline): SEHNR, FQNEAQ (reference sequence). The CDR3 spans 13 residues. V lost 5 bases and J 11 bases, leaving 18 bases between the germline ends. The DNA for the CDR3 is TGTGCCAGCAGCCGCCGGTCGGAAAATGAGCAGTACTTC. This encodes CASSRRSENEQYF.

The CDR3 DNA is TGCAGTGCTAGTTGGGTAGCGGGGGGTTACAATGAGCAGTTCTTC. Translation gives CSASWVAGGYNEQFF. The chain recombines TRBV20-1 with TRBJ2-1; 10 bases line up with TRBD2. The CDR3 has 15 amino acids. Germline loops: CDR1 DFQATT, CDR2 SNEGSKA (reference sequence). J gave up 4 bases and V 3 bases, and 6 bases lay outside the gene matches.

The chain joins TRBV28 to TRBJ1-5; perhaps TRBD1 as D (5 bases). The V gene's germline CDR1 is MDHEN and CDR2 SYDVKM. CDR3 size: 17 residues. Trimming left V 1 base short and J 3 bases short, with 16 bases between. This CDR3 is CASSLYLGAPSNQPQHF. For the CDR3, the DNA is TGTGCCAGCAGTTTATATCTTGGGGCTCCTTCCAATCAGCCCCAGCATTTT.

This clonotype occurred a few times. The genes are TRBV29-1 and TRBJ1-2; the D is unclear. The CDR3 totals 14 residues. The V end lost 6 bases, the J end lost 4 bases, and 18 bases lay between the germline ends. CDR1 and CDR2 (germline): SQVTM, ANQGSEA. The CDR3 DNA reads TGCAGCGTGCCAGGCGGGGTTCGCCGCTATGGCTACACCTTC. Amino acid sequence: CSVPGGVRRYGYTF. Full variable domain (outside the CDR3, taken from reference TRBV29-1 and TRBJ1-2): SAVISQKPSRDICQRGTSLTIQCQVDSQVTMMFWYRQQPGQSLTLIATANQGSEATYESGFVIDKFPISRPNLTFSTLTVSNMSPEDSSIYLCSVPGGVRRYGYTFGSGTRLTVV.